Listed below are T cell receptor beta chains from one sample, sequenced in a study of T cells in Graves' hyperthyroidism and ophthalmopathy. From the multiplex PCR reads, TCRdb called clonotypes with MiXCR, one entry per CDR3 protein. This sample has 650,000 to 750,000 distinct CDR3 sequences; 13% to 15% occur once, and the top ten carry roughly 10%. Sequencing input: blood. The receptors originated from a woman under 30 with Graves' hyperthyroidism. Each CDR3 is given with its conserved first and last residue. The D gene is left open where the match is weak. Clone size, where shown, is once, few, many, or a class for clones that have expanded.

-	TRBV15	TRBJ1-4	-	TGTGCCACTGGACCCCCTAATGAAAAACTGTTTTTT	CATGPPNEKLFF
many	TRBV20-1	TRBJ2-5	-	TGCAGTGCTCGAAGGAGGGTCTCCGAGACCCAGTACTTC	CSARRRVSETQYF
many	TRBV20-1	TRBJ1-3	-	TGCAGTGCTATGAGGACAGAGGGTTATCTGGCTGGAAACACCATATATTTT	CSAMRTEGYLAGNTIYF
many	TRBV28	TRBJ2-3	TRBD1	TGTGCCAGCAGCCGATCCCGGGACAGGGGGTCCACAGATACGCAGTATTTT	CASSRSRDRGSTDTQYF
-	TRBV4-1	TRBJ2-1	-	TGCGCCAGCAGCGGTCGAACAGGGTTTTTGGATGAGCAGTTCTTC	CASSGRTGFLDEQFF
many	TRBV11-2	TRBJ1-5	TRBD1	TGTGCCAGCAGCCGTACAGGGGTCAATCAGCCCCAGCATTTT	CASSRTGVNQPQHF
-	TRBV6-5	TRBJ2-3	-	TGTGCCAGCAGTTACGAGTTCCGGAAAGGAGCAGATACGCAGTATTTT	CASSYEFRKGADTQYF
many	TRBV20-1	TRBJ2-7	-	TGCAGTGCCGACGATCCGCCACCTTCCTACGAGCAGTACTTC	CSADDPPPSYEQYF
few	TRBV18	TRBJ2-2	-	TGTGCCAGCTCACCTCAGGAAGGGCACACCGGGGAGCTGTTTTTT	CASSPQEGHTGELFF
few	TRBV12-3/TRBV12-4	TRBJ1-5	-	TGTGCCAGCAGCCCCTCCGGAGATAGCAATCAGCCCCAGCATTTT	CASSPSGDSNQPQHF
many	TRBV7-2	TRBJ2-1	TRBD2	TGTGCCAGCAGCTTAGTATACATTGGGGGAGGGCCATTATGGGAGCAGTTCTTC	CASSLVYIGGGPLWEQFF
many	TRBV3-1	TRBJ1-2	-	TGTGCCAGCAGCCAGGTCCCGGGACGGGTGCCTCCTAACTATGGCTACACCTTC	CASSQVPGRVPPNYGYTF
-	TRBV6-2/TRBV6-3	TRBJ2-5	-	TGTGCCAGCAGTTACAAGGGGACAAAGAGGGAGACCCAGTACTTC	CASSYKGTKRETQYF
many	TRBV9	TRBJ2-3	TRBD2	TGTGCCAGCAGCGCATTAGCGGGAGGAGCCACAGATACGCAGTATTTT	CASSALAGGATDTQYF
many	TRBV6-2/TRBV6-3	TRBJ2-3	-	TGTGCCAGCAGGTCGACTTTCACAGATACGCAGTATTTT	CASRSTFTDTQYF
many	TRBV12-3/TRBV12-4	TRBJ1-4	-	TGTGCCAGCAGTCTCCGGGCCAACTCGGATGAAAAACTGTTTTTT	CASSLRANSDEKLFF
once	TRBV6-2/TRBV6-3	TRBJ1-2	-	TGTGCCAGCACCCAACCACAGAGCTATGGCTACACCTTC	CASTQPQSYGYTF
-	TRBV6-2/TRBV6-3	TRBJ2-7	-	TGTGCCAGCAGTCCCGGGAGTGATTACGAGCAGTACTTC	CASSPGSDYEQYF
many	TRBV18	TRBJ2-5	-	TGTGCCAGCTCACCAACCGTGGAGACCCAGTACTTC	CASSPTVETQYF
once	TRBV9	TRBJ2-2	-	TGTGCCAGCAGCGTAGACCCCGGGGAGCTGTTTTTT	CASSVDPGELFF
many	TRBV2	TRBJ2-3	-	TGTGCCAGCAAATCGGACCGTACAGATACGCAGTATTTT	CASKSDRTDTQYF
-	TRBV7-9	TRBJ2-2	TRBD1	TGTGCCGCTCCGGGACAGGGGGCGTCCTTGAACACCGGGGAGCTGTTTTTT	CAAPGQGASLNTGELFF
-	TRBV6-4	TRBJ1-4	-	TGTGCCAGCAGTGAATCAAGGGTGCAGGAAAAACTGTTTTTT	CASSESRVQEKLFF
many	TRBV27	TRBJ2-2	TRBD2	TGTGCCAGCCTACTAGCGTACACCGGGGAGCTGTTTTTT	CASLLAYTGELFF
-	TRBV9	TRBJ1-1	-	TGTGCCAGCAGCGTAGCGGGGCGGGACACTGAAGCTTTCTTT	CASSVAGRDTEAFF
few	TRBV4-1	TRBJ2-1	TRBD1	TGCGCCAGCAGCCAAGGCGGCGGACAGGTCCCTGAGCAGTTCTTC	CASSQGGGQVPEQFF
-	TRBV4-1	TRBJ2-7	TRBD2	TGCGCCAGCAGCCAAGATCCTCTGGGGGGGACCTACGAGCAGTACTTC	CASSQDPLGGTYEQYF
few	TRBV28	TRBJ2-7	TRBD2	TGTGCCAGCAGCCGCTCAAGAGTAGCGGGAGGGCCCCTCTACGAGCAGTACTTC	CASSRSRVAGGPLYEQYF
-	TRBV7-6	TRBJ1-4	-	TGTGCCAGCAGCTTCGGACTCCAAGAGGGTAATGAAAAACTGTTTTTT	CASSFGLQEGNEKLFF
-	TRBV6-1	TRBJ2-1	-	TGTGCCAGCAGTCACGATAGCTCCTACAATGAGCAGTTCTTC	CASSHDSSYNEQFF
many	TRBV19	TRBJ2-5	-	TGTGCCAGTAGTATTCTCGGTCGGGAGGGGGCACGAGAGACCCAGTACTTC	CASSILGREGARETQYF
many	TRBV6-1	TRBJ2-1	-	TGTGCCAGCAGGTACAGGAGGTACAATGAGCAGTTCTTC	CASRYRRYNEQFF
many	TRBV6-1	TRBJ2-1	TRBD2	TGTGCCAGCAGTGAAGCGCTAGCGGGAGCGGGCAATGAGCAGTTCTTC	CASSEALAGAGNEQFF